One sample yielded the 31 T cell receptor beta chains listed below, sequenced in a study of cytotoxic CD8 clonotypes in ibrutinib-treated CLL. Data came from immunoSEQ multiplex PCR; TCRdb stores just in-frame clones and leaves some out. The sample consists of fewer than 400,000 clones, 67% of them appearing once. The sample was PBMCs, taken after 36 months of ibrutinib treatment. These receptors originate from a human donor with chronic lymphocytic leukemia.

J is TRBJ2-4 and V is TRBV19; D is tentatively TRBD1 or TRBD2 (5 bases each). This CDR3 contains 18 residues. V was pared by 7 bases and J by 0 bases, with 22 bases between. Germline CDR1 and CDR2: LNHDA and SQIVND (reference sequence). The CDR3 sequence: CASNPRRGDRLAKNIQYF. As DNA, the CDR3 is TGTGCCAGTAACCCTCGTCGAGGGGATCGCTTAGCCAAAAACATTCAGTACTTC.

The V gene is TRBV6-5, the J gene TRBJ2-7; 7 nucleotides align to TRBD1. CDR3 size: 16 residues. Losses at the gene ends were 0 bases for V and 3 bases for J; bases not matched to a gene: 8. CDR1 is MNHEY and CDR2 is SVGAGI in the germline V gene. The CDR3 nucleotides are TGTGCCAGCAGTTACTCGAAGGCAGGGGGTGGCTACGAGCAGTACTTC. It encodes CASSYSKAGGGYEQYF.

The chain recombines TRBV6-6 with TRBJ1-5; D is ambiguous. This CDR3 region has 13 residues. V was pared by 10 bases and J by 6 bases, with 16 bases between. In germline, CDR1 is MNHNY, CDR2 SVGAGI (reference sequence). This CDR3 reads CATLEGVAQPQHF. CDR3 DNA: TGTGCCACCCTGGAGGGTGTCGCTCAGCCCCAGCATTTT.

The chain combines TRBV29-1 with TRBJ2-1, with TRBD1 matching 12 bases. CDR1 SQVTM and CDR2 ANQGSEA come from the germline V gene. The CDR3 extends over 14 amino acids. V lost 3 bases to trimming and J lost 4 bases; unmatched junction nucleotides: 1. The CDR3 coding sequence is TGCAGCGTTGAGGGACAGGGGGCATACAATGAGCAGTTCTTC. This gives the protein CSVEGQGAYNEQFF.

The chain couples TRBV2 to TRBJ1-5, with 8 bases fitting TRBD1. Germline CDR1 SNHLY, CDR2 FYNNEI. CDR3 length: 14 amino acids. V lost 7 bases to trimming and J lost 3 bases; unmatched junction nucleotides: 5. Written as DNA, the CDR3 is TGTGCCAGCAATGGACAGGGTTACAATCAGCCCCAGCATTTT. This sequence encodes CASNGQGYNQPQHF. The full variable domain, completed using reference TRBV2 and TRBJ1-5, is EPEVTQTPSHQVTQMGQEVILRCVPISNHLYFYWYRQILGQKVEFLVSFYNNEISEKSEIFDDQFSVERPDGSNFTLKIRSTKLEDSAMYFCASNGQGYNQPQHFGDGTRLSIL.

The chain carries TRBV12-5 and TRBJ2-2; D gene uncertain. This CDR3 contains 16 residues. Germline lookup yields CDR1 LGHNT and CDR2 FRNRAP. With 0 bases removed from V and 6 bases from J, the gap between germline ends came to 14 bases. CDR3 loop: CASGLVLSSAPGELFF. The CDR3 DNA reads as TGTGCTAGTGGTTTGGTACTTTCTTCGGCGCCCGGGGAGCTGTTTTTT.

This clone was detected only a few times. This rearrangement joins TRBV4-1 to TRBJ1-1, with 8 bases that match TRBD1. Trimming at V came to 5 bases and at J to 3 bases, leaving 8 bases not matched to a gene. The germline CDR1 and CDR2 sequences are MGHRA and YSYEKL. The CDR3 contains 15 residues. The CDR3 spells CASSEWTGPYTEAFF. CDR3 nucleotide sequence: TGCGCCAGCAGCGAATGGACAGGGCCATACACTGAAGCTTTCTTT.

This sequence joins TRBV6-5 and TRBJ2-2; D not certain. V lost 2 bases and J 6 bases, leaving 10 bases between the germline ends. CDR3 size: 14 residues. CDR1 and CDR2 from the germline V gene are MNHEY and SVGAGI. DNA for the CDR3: TGTGCCAGCAGTTACGCGACTGGAGCCGGGGAGCTGTTTTTT. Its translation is CASSYATGAGELFF.

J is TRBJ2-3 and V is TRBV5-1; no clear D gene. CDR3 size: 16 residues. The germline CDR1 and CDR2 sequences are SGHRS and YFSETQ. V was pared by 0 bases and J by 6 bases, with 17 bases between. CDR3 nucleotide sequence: TGCGCCAGCAGCTTGGATGGGGTCGCCCTGGGGGATACGCAGTATTTT. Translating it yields CASSLDGVALGDTQYF.

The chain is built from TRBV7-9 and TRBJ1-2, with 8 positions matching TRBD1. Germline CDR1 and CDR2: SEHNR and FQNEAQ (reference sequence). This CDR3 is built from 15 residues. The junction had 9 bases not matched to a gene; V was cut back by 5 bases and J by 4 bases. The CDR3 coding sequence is TGTGCCAGCAGCAACACTTTTGGGACAGGCTATGGCTACACCTTC. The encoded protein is CASSNTFGTGYGYTF.

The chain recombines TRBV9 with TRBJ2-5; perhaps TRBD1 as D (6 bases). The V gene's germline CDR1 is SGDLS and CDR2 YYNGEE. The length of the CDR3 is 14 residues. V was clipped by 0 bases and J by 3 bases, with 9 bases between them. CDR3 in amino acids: CASSVDRTEETQYF. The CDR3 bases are TGTGCCAGCAGCGTAGATAGGACAGAAGAGACCCAGTACTTC.

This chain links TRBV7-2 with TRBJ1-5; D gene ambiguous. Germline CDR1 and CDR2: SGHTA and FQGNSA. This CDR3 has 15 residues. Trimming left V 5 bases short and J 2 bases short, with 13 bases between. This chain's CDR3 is CASSLQGFGNQPQHF. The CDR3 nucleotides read TGTGCCAGCAGCCTGCAAGGGTTCGGCAATCAGCCCCAGCATTTT.

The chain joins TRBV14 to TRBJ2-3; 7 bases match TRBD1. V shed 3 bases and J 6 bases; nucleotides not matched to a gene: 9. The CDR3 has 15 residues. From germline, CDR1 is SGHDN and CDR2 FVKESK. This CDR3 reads CASSHGVGGWDTQYF. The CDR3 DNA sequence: TGTGCCAGCAGCCATGGGGTAGGGGGCTGGGATACGCAGTATTTT. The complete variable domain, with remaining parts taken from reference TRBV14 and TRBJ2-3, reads EAGVTQFPSHSVIEKGQTVTLRCDPISGHDNLYWYRRVMGKEIKFLLHFVKESKQDESGMPNNRFLAERTGGTYSTLKVQPAELEDSGVYFCASSHGVGGWDTQYFGPGTRLTVL.

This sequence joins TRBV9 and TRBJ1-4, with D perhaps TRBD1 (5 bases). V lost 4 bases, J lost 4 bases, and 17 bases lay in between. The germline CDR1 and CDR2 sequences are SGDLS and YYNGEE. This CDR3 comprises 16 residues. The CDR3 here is CASSLNPREGNEKLFF. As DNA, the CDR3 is TGTGCCAGCAGCCTAAACCCCAGGGAAGGTAATGAAAAACTGTTTTTT.

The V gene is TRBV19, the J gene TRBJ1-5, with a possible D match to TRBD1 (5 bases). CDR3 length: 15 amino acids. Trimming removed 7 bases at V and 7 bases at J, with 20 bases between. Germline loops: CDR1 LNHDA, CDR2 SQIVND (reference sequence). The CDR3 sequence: CASTTLQRGVQPQHF. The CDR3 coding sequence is TGTGCCAGTACCACCTTACAGCGGGGGGTCCAGCCCCAGCATTTT.

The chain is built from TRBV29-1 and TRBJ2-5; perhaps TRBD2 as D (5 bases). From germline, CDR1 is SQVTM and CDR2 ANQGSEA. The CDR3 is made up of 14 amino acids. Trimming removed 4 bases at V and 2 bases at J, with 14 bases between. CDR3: CSVAGLGNQETQYF. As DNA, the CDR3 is TGCAGCGTTGCAGGACTGGGTAATCAAGAGACCCAGTACTTC.

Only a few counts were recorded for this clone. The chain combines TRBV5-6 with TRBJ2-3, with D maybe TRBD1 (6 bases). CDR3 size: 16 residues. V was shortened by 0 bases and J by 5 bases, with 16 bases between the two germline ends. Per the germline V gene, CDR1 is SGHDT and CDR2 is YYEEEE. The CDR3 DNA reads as TGTGCCAGCAGCTTGGGCAGGGGCTTTCAGGGAGATACGCAGTATTTT. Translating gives CASSLGRGFQGDTQYF.

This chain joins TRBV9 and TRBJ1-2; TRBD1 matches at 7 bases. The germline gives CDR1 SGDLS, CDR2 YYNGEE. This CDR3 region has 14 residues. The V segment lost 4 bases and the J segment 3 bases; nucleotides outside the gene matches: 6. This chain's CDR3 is CASSPSGQHYGYTF. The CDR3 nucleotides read TGTGCCAGCAGCCCTTCGGGACAGCACTATGGCTACACCTTC.

The chain's CDR3 is CASSADRGQETQYF. As DNA, the CDR3 is TGTGCCAGCAGCGCAGACAGGGGACAAGAGACCCAGTACTTC. This chain connects TRBV7-2 to TRBJ2-5; 8 bases are a match to TRBD1. The CDR3 covers 14 residues. In germline, CDR1 is SGHTA, CDR2 FQGNSA. V dropped 5 bases and J dropped 2; count of bases not matched to a gene: 4.

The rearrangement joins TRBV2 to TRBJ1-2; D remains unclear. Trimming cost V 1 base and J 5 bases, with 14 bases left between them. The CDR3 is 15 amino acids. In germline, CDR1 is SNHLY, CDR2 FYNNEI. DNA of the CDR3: TGTGCCAGCAGTGAAGTCCTCCGGGGTGGGTATGGCTACACCTTC. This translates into CASSEVLRGGYGYTF.

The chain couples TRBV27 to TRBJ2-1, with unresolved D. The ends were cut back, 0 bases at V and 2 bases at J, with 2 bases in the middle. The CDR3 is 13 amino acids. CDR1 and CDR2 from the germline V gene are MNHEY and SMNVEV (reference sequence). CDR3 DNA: TGTGCCAGCAGTTTATCCGCCTACAATGAGCAGTTCTTC. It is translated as CASSLSAYNEQFF.

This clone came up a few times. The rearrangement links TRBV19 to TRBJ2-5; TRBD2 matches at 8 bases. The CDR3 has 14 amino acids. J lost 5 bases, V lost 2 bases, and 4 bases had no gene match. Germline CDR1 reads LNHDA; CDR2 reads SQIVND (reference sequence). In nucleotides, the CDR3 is TGTGCCAGTAGTATAACTGGCGGGAGGGAGACCCAGTACTTC. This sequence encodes CASSITGGRETQYF.

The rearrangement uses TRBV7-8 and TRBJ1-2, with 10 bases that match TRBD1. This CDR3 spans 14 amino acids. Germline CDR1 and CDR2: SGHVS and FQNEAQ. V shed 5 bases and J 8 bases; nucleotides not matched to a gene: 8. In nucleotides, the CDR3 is TGTGCCAGCAGCCCAATCGGGACAGGGGACGGCTACACCTTC. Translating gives CASSPIGTGDGYTF.

CDR3 residues: CASSRTDGEKLFF. The CDR3 bases are TGTGCCAGCAGTCGGACAGACGGTGAAAAACTGTTTTTT. V gene TRBV27 combines with J gene TRBJ1-4; D may be TRBD1 (6 bases). Germline CDR1 MNHEY, CDR2 SMNVEV (reference sequence). V was trimmed by 5 bases and J by 7 bases, leaving 11 bases between them. This CDR3 spans 13 amino acids.

CDR3 in amino acids: CASSYSEELFYEQYF. For the CDR3, the DNA is TGTGCCAGCAGTTACTCCGAAGAACTCTTCTACGAGCAGTACTTC. The genes are TRBV6-5 and TRBJ2-7; D gene unclear. The V end lost 0 bases, the J end lost 3 bases, and 12 bases lay between the germline ends. There are 15 residues in the CDR3. Germline V gene lookup returns CDR1 MNHEY and CDR2 SVGAGI.

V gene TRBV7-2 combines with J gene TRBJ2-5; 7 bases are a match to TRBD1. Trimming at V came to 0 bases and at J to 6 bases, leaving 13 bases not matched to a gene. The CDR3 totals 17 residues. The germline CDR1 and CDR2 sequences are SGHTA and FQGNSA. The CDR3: CASSLALTGPPVKTQYF. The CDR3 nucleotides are TGTGCCAGCAGCTTAGCCCTGACAGGGCCCCCGGTCAAGACCCAGTACTTC. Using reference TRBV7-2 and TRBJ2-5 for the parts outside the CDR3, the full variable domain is GAGVSQSPSNKVTEKGKDVELRCDPISGHTALYWYRQSLGQGLEFLIYFQGNSAPDKSGLPSDRFSAERTGGSVSTLTIQRTQQEDSAVYLCASSLALTGPPVKTQYFGPGTRLLVL.

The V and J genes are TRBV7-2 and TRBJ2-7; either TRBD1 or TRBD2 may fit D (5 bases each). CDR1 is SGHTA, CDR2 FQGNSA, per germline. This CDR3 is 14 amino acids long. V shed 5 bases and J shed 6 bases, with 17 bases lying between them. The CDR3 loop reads CASSKTGTNGEQYF. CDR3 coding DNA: TGTGCCAGCAGCAAAACCGGGACCAACGGCGAGCAGTACTTC.

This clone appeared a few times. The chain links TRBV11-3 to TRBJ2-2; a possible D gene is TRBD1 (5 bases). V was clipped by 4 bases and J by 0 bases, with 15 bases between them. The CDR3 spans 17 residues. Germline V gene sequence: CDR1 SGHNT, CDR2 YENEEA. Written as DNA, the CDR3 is TGTGCCAGCAGCTCTTCGTCCGGACATCCGAACACCGGGGAGCTGTTTTTT. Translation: CASSSSSGHPNTGELFF.

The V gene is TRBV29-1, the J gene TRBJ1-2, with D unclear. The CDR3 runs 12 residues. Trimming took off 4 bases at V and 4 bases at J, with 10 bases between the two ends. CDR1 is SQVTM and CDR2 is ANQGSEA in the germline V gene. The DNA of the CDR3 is TGCAGCGTTGTTAAGGGTCTCTATGGCTACACCTTC. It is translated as CSVVKGLYGYTF.

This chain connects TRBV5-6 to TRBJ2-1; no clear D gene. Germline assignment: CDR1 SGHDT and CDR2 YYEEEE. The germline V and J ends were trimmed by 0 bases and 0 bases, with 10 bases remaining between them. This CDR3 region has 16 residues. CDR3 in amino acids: CASSLAHTYSYNEQFF. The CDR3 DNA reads TGTGCCAGCAGCTTGGCCCACACTTACTCCTACAATGAGCAGTTCTTC. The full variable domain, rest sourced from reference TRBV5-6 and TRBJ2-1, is DAGVTQSPTHLIKTRGQQVTLRCSPKSGHDTVSWYQQALGQGPQFIFQYYEEEERQRGNFPDRFSGHQFPNYSSELNVNALLLGDSALYLCASSLAHTYSYNEQFFGPGTRLTVL.

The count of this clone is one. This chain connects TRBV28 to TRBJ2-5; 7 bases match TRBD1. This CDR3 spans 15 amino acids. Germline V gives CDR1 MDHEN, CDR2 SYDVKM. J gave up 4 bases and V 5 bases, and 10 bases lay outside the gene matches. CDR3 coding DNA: TGTGCCAGCAGTCCATCCCACAGGGGTCGAGAGACCCAGTACTTC. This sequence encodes CASSPSHRGRETQYF.